This TCR beta chain emerged from a study of T-cell reconstitution after alpha-beta-depleted transplantation in children. The germline V gene has CDR1 WSHSY and CDR2 SAAADI. There are 14 residues in the CDR3. The V end lost 1 base, the J end lost 4 bases, and 8 bases lay between the germline ends. A word on this clonotype: Its matching antigen is unknown.

Overall study findings and caveats: T-cell counts and diversity at one year following transplant were attributed mainly to newly produced T cells.

Construction of the TCRbeta library involved unique molecular identifiers. TCRdb recomputed calls from the PCR reads with MiXCR, one row per CDR3 protein. The sample has fewer than 350,000 distinct CDR3 sequences, 11% seen once. The TCR sequence derives from a male patient aged 2 to 9 who had a stem cell transplant for chronic granulomatous disease, so the T cells may come from the graft donor. The rearrangement uses TRBV10-2 and TRBJ1-3, with D unresolved. This material consisted of peripheral blood, taken 180 days after TCRalphabeta/CD19-depleted stem cell transplant. CDR3 coding DNA: TGCGCCAGCAGTGAGTTGGCGCTAGGAAACACCATATATTTT. Amino acids: CASSELALGNTIYF.